A selection of T cell receptor beta chains follows, all from one sample in a study of blood T cells in healthy people across ages. MiXCR, applied by TCRdb to the 5' RACE reads, yields one record per CDR3 protein. This sample carries some 920,000 distinct CDR3 sequences, roughly half of them seen once, and the ten largest clones take about 22%. Sequencing was done on a sample of blood. The receptors stem from a woman aged 60-70 years in good health. The CDR3 runs from the conserved cysteine through the conserved F or W. The D gene is left open where the match is weak. Rows give clone size only sometimes, using once, few, many, or a class for an expanded clone.

>TRBJ2-4|TRBD2|TRBV7-9|many
CASSSGGAKNIQYF
TGTGCCAGCAGTTCGGGGGGGGCCAAAAACATTCAGTACTTC
>TRBJ2-1|TRBD2|TRBV29-1|.
CSVFEAGGGNEQFF
TGCAGCGTTTTCGAAGCGGGAGGGGGTAATGAGCAGTTCTTC
>TRBJ2-3|TRBD2|TRBV18|.
CASSRASTSVADTQYF
TGTGCCAGCTCACGAGCTAGCACTAGCGTCGCAGATACGCAGTATTTT
>TRBJ2-4|.|TRBV7-2|.
CASSPQEGLQYF
TGTGCCAGCAGCCCTCAGGAGGGACTTCAGTACTTC
>TRBJ2-5|TRBD1|TRBV3-1|.
CASSRGQGWETQYF
TGTGCCAGCAGCCGTGGACAGGGCTGGGAGACCCAGTACTTC
>TRBJ2-7|.|TRBV25-1|.
CASRQGGTVPDEQYF
TGTGCCAGCAGACAAGGGGGGACAGTTCCCGATGAGCAGTACTTC
>TRBJ1-2|.|TRBV7-2|.
CASSLVVQTADGYTF
TGTGCCAGCAGCTTAGTCGTCCAGACAGCCGATGGCTACACCTTC
>TRBJ2-7|TRBD1|TRBV28|few
CASSSYTPKGALYEQYF
TGTGCCAGCAGTTCCTACACCCCGAAGGGGGCGCTGTACGAGCAGTACTTC
>TRBJ2-3|.|TRBV4-2|.
CASSQGSSNSKTQYF
TGTGCCAGCAGCCAAGGCTCGTCTAACTCGAAAACGCAGTATTTT
>TRBJ2-7|.|TRBV28|.
CASSFPRDPGFYEQYF
TGTGCCAGCAGTTTCCCCCGGGACCCCGGTTTCTACGAGCAGTACTTC
>TRBJ2-5|TRBD2|TRBV20-1|once
CSATTSGVQETQYF
TGCAGTGCTACCACTAGCGGAGTCCAAGAGACCCAGTACTTC
>TRBJ1-5|.|TRBV28|.
CASSPDGLNQPQHF
TGTGCCAGCAGCCCGGACGGGTTAAATCAGCCCCAGCATTTT
>TRBJ2-4|.|TRBV18|.
CASSVGSKNIQYF
TGTGCCAGCTCAGTAGGGTCCAAAAACATTCAGTACTTC
>TRBJ1-5|.|TRBV4-1|.
CASSQVGDRGNQPQHF
TGCGCCAGCAGCCAAGTTGGGGATAGGGGCAATCAGCCCCAGCATTTT
>TRBJ2-5|TRBD1|TRBV29-1|few
CSYLTGTRQETQYF
TGCAGTTACTTGACAGGGACCCGCCAAGAGACCCAGTACTTC
>TRBJ2-1|.|TRBV28|.
CASSQLDPTSYNEQFF
TGTGCCAGCAGTCAACTAGATCCGACCTCCTACAATGAGCAGTTCTTC
>TRBJ2-5|.|TRBV6-5|.
CASSYSWTRGETQYF
TGTGCCAGCAGTTACTCTTGGACCCGGGGAGAGACCCAGTACTTC
>TRBJ2-7|TRBD1|TRBV7-9|.
CASSATGGGEQYF
TGTGCCAGCAGCGCGACAGGGGGGGGAGAGCAGTACTTC
>TRBJ2-1|.|TRBV2|few
CASRDWDGVNEQFF
TGTGCCAGCAGGGACTGGGATGGGGTGAATGAGCAGTTCTTC
>TRBJ1-4|.|TRBV14|.
CASSLTVTIEKLFF
TGTGCCAGCAGCCTGACAGTAACTATTGAAAAACTGTTTTTT
>TRBJ2-5|TRBD1|TRBV12-5|few
CASGLDRGQQYF
TGTGCTAGTGGTTTGGACAGGGGACAGCAGTACTTC
>TRBJ2-7|.|TRBV6-1|few
CASSQSKWTASYEQYF
TGTGCCAGCAGCCAGTCTAAGTGGACGGCCTCCTACGAGCAGTACTTC
>TRBJ2-7|.|TRBV6-6|.
CATLRADGASYEQYF
TGTGCCACCCTTAGGGCGGACGGAGCCTCCTACGAGCAGTACTTC
>TRBJ1-2|TRBD1|TRBV3-1|once
CASSRNTGTGYGYTF
TGTGCCAGCAGCCGGAATACCGGGACAGGCTATGGCTACACCTTC
>TRBJ2-7|TRBD2|TRBV4-1|.
CASSQDLLAGGSEQYF
TGCGCCAGCAGCCAAGATTTGCTAGCGGGAGGGAGTGAGCAGTACTTC
>TRBJ2-7|TRBD2|TRBV14|.
CASSPAGDSTYEQYF
TGTGCCAGCAGCCCGGCGGGAGACTCGACTTACGAGCAGTACTTC
>TRBJ2-7|.|TRBV7-9|.
CASSARQGGRPQYF
TGTGCCAGCAGCGCCCGACAGGGAGGTAGGCCCCAGTACTTC
>TRBJ2-5|.|TRBV7-9|few
CASSRDTEETQYF
TGTGCCAGCAGCCGAGATACTGAAGAGACCCAGTACTTC
>TRBJ2-3|TRBD1|TRBV27|.
CASSPFGTGGADTQYF
TGTGCCAGCAGTCCTTTCGGGACAGGGGGCGCAGATACGCAGTATTTT
>TRBJ2-7|TRBD2|TRBV9|.
CASSVQSGSSYNEQYF
TGTGCCAGCAGCGTACAGAGCGGGAGTTCCTACAATGAGCAGTACTTC
>TRBJ1-5|TRBD1|TRBV20-1|.
CSAREVAGGGGQPQHF
TGCAGTGCTAGAGAAGTTGCAGGGGGTGGCGGACAGCCCCAGCATTTT
>TRBJ2-5|TRBD2|TRBV20-1|.
CSARKAGSYNEQYF
TGCAGTGCTAGAAAAGCGGGGTCCTACAATGAGCAGTACTTC
>TRBJ2-6|.|TRBV18|few
CASSPDAGQPSGANVLTF
TGTGCCAGCTCACCGGACGCGGGACAACCATCTGGGGCCAACGTCCTGACTTTC
>TRBJ2-3|.|TRBV7-9|few
CASSLIRDTQYF
TGTGCCAGCAGCTTAATACGAGATACGCAGTATTTT
>TRBJ2-7|.|TRBV7-2|few
CASSLREGDEQYF
TGTGCCAGCAGCTTAAGAGAGGGGGACGAGCAGTACTTC
>TRBJ2-7|TRBD2|TRBV4-1|few
CASSQDPGLAGFYSYEQYF
TGCGCCAGCAGCCAAGACCCGGGACTAGCGGGATTTTACTCCTACGAGCAGTACTTC
>TRBJ2-7|.|TRBV7-2|.
CASSWHERYEQYF
TGTGCCAGCAGCTGGCATGAGCGGTACGAGCAGTACTTC
>TRBJ2-2|.|TRBV11-3|.
CASSTRHQVHPGELFF
TGTGCCAGCAGCACACGTCACCAGGTCCACCCCGGGGAGCTGTTTTTT
>TRBJ2-5|.|TRBV20-1|.
CSAIRGSAGSAQYF
TGCAGTGCTATCCGCGGTAGCGCGGGTTCGGCCCAGTACTTC
>TRBJ2-1|TRBD2|TRBV7-2|.
CASSLLADGSYNEQFF
TGTGCCAGCAGCTTGCTAGCGGACGGCTCCTACAATGAGCAGTTCTTC
>TRBJ2-2|TRBD2|TRBV11-2|.
CASSPRLAGGLPGELFF
TGTGCCAGCAGCCCGAGACTAGCGGGAGGTCTACCCGGGGAGCTGTTTTTT
>TRBJ2-4|TRBD1|TRBV5-1|.
CASSLGDRANIQYF
TGCGCCAGCAGCTTAGGGGACAGGGCCAACATTCAGTACTTC
>TRBJ2-5|TRBD2|TRBV5-6|.
CASSKAGGTETQYF
TGTGCCAGCAGCAAAGCGGGAGGGACAGAGACCCAGTACTTC
>TRBJ2-6|.|TRBV20-1|.
CSARGIRSGANVLTF
TGCAGTGCTAGAGGCATCCGCTCTGGGGCCAACGTCCTGACTTTC